The 2 T cell receptor beta chains reported below all come from one sample, sequenced in a study of CD8+CD57+ T cells in acquired aplastic anemia. TCR beta VDJ and CDR3 profiles were obtained from a genomic DNA template. MiXCR, applied by TCRdb to the reads, yields one record per CDR3 protein. The sample contains about 160,000 distinct CDR3 sequences, about 64% of which appear only once. Sequencing involved patients with CD8+CD57+ cell expansion previously shown by flow cytometry. The material sequenced was sorted CD4+, CD8+, or CD8+CD57+ T cells (not recorded which) from PBMCs. Source of these receptors: a human donor with aplastic anemia.

This chain uses TRBV5-6 with TRBJ1-1; unclear D gene. Trimming removed 0 bases from V and 6 bases from J, with 18 bases in between. This CDR3 is built from 16 residues. Looked up from germline, CDR1 is SGHDT and CDR2 is YYEEEE. CDR3 amino acids: CASSLALDTHHSEAFF. DNA of the CDR3: TGTGCCAGCAGCTTGGCCCTAGACACTCACCACTCTGAAGCTTTCTTT.

V and J are TRBV29-1 and TRBJ2-7; maybe TRBD1 (6 bases). The CDR3 spans 13 residues. V was shortened by 3 bases and J by 6 bases, with 15 bases between the two germline ends. CDR1 is SQVTM and CDR2 is ANQGSEA in the germline V gene. Here the CDR3 reads CSVDGQGKPEQYF. The CDR3 DNA follows: TGCAGCGTTGACGGGCAGGGGAAGCCCGAGCAGTACTTC.